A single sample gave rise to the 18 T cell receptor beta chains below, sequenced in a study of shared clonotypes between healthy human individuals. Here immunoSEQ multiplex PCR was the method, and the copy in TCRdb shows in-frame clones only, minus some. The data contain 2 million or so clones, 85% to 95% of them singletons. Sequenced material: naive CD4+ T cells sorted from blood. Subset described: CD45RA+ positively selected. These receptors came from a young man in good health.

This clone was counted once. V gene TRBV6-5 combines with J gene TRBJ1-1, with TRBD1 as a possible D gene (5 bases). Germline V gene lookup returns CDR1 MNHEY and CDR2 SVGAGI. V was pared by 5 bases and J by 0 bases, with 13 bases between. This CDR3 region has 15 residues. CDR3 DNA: TGTGCCAGCAGTCCCCGGGGCCTTTTGAACACTGAAGCTTTCTTT. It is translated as CASSPRGLLNTEAFF.

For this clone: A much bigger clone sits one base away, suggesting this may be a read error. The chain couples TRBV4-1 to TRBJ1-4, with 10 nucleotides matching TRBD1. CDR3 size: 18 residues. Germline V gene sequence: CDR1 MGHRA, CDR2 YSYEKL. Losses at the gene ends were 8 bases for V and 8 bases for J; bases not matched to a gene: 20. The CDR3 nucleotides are TGCGCCAGCGGCGAGAAGGGGACAGGGGATGTGACGCGGGAAAAACTGTTTTTT. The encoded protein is CASGEKGTGDVTREKLFF.

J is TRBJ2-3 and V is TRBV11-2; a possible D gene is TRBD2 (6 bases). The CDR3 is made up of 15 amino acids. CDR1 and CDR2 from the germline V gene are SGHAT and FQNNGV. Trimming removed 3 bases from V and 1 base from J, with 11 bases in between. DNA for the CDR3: TGTGCCAGCAGCTTCCTTACGGGAGGCACAGATACGCAGTATTTT. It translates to CASSFLTGGTDTQYF.

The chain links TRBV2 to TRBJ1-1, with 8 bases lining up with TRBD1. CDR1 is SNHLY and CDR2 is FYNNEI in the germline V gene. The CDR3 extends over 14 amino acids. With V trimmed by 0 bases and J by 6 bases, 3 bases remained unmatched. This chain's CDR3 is CASSEAPGGSEAFF. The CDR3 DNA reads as TGTGCCAGCAGTGAAGCGCCAGGGGGCTCTGAAGCTTTCTTT.

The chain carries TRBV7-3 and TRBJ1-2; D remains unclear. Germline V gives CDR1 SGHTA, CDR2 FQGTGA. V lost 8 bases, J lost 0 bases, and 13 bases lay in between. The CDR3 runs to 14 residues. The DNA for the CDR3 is TGTGCCAGCCCCCTAGTAAGAGCTAACTATGGCTACACCTTC. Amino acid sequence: CASPLVRANYGYTF.

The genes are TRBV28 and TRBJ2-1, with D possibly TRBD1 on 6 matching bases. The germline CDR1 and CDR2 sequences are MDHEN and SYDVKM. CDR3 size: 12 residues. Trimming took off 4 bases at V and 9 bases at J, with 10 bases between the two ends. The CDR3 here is CASSSRGTEQFF. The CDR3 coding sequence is TGTGCCAGCAGTTCCAGGGGAACTGAGCAGTTCTTC.

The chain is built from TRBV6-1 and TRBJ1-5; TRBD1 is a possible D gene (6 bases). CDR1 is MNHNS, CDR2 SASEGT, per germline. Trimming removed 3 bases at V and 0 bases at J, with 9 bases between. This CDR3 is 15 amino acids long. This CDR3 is CASSENRASNQPQHF. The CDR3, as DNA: TGTGCCAGCAGTGAGAACAGGGCTAGCAATCAGCCCCAGCATTTT.

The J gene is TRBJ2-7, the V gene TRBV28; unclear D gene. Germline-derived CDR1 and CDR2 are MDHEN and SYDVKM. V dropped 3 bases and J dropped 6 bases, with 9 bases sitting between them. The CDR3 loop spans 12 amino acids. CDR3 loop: CASSFWVGEQYF. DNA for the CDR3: TGTGCCAGCAGTTTTTGGGTAGGCGAGCAGTACTTC.

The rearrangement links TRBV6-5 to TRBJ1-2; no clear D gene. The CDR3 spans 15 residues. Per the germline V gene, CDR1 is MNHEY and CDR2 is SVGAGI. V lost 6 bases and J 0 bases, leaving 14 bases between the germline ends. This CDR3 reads CASRPEERPNYGYTF. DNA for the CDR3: TGTGCCAGCAGGCCCGAAGAGAGACCTAACTATGGCTACACCTTC.

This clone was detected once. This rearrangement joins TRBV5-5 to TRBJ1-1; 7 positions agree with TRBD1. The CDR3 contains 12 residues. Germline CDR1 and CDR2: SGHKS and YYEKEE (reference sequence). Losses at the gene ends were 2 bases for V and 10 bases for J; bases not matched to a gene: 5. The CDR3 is CASSFDQGGAFF. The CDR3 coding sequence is TGTGCCAGCAGCTTCGATCAGGGGGGAGCTTTCTTT.

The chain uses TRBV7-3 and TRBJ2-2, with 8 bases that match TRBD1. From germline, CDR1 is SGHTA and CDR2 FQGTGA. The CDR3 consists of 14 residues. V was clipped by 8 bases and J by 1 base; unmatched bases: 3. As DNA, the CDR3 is TGTGCCAGCGCCGGGACAGGGAACACCGGGGAGCTGTTTTTT. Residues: CASAGTGNTGELFF.

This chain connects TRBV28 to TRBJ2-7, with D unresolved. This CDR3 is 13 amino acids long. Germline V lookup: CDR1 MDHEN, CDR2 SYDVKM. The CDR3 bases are TGTGCCAGCAGTTATGGAGAAGGACCGGTCGCGGTGGTC. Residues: CASSYGEGPVAVV.

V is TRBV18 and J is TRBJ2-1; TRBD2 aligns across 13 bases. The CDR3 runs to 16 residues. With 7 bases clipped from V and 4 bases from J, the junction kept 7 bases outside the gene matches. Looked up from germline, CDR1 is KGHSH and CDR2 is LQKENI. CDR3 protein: CASCRTSGGMYNEQFF. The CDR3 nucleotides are TGTGCCAGCTGCCGGACTAGCGGGGGAATGTACAATGAGCAGTTCTTC.

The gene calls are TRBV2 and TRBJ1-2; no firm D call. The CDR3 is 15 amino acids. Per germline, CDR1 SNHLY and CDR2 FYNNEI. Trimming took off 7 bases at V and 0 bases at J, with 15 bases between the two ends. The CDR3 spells CASIQLASTNYGYTF. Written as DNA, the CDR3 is TGTGCCAGCATACAATTGGCCAGCACTAACTATGGCTACACCTTC.

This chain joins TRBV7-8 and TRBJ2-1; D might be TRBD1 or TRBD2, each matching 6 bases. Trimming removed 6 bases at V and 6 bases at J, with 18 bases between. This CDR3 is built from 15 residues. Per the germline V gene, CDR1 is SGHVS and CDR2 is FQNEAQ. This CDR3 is CASRSYGGGSNEQFF. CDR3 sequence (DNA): TGTGCCAGCAGGTCATACGGGGGCGGCAGCAATGAGCAGTTCTTC.

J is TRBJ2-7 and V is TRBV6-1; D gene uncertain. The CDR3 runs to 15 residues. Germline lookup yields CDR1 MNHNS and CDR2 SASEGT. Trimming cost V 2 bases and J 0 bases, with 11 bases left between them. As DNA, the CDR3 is TGTGCCAGCAGTGAATTCATAGTGGGCTCCTACGAGCAGTACTTC. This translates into CASSEFIVGSYEQYF.

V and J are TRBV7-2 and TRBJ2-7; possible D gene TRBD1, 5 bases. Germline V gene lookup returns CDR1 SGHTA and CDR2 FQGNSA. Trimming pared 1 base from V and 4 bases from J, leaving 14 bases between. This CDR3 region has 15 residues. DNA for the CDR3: TGTGCCAGCAGCTTAGTAGCCAGGGATTTTTACGAGCAGTACTTC. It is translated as CASSLVARDFYEQYF.

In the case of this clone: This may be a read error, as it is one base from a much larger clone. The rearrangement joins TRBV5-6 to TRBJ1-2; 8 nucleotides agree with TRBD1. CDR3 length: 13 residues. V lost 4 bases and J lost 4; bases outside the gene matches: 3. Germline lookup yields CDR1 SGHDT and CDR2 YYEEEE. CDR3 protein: CASSRGQVYGYTF. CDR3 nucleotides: TGTGCCAGCAGCCGGGGACAGGTCTATGGCTACACCTTC.